The 19 T cell receptor beta chains presented below share a single source sample, sequenced in a study of cytomegalovirus exposure and HLA in healthy donors. A multiplex PCR was run with 60 Vbeta primers and 13 Jbeta primers. Produced via immunoSEQ multiplex PCR; TCRdb's table is partial and in-frame only. The data contain under 200,000 clones, 82% of them seen just once; the ten biggest clones take up 1.5% to 2%. The specimen sequenced was PBMCs. These receptors were obtained from a woman aged 18-35 years in good health and CMV-seronegative.

This clone was seen just once. The rearrangement joins TRBV25-1 to TRBJ2-7; tentatively, D is TRBD1 (5 bases). The CDR3 runs 12 residues. V lost 4 bases, J lost 3 bases, and 7 bases lay in between. CDR1 is MGHDK, CDR2 SYGVNS, per germline. DNA for the CDR3: TGTGCCAGCAGTGCAGGGCTCTACGAGCAGTACGTC. It is translated as CASSAGLYEQYV.

The V call is TRBV2, the J call TRBJ1-4; 7 nucleotides align to TRBD1. This CDR3 spans 16 amino acids. J gave up 5 bases and V 6 bases, and 12 bases lay outside the gene matches. CDR1 is SNHLY, CDR2 FYNNEI, per germline. The CDR3 is CASSAGQARGNEKLFF. The CDR3 DNA is TGTGCCAGCAGCGCTGGACAGGCAAGGGGGAATGAAAAACTGTTTTTT.

J is TRBJ2-2 and V is TRBV6-5, with 8 nucleotides matching TRBD2. The CDR3 has 15 amino acids. CDR1 MNHEY and CDR2 SVGAGI come from the germline V gene. With V trimmed by 8 bases and J by 6 bases, 11 bases remained unmatched. CDR3 sequence: CASGAPGLGAGELFF. The DNA for the CDR3 is TGTGCCAGCGGTGCGCCGGGACTAGGGGCCGGGGAGCTGTTTTTT.

This clone was seen once. CDR3 nucleotides: TGTGCCTGGAGTGCCCCCGGACAGAGGGGGAACTATGGCTACACCTTC. Its translation: CAWSAPGQRGNYGYTF. The chain combines TRBV30 with TRBJ1-2, with D possibly being TRBD1 (6 bases). The V gene's germline CDR1 is GTSNPN and CDR2 SVGIG (reference sequence). The CDR3 totals 16 residues. Trimming pared 1 base from V and 2 bases from J, leaving 17 bases between.

The V call is TRBV18, the J call TRBJ2-5; TRBD1 agrees at 9 bases. The CDR3 runs to 16 residues. V lost 4 bases, J lost 4 bases, and 10 bases stayed unmatched. Germline-derived CDR1 and CDR2 are KGHSH and LQKENI. The CDR3 protein is CASSQWTGESPETQYF. CDR3 in DNA: TGTGCCAGCTCACAATGGACAGGGGAAAGCCCAGAGACCCAGTACTTC.

This clone was found a few times. This sequence joins TRBV11-2 and TRBJ1-2, with a tentative D call TRBD1 (5 bases). Germline V gene sequence: CDR1 SGHAT, CDR2 FQNNGV. The CDR3 contains 15 residues. V lost 5 bases and J 7 bases, leaving 20 bases between the germline ends. The CDR3 sequence: CASSRRQEGLGGYTF. DNA for the CDR3: TGTGCCAGCAGCCGTCGCCAGGAGGGACTCGGTGGCTACACCTTC.

This rearrangement joins TRBV6-1 to TRBJ2-1, with TRBD2 matching 8 bases. This CDR3 is 16 amino acids long. The V segment lost 4 bases and the J segment 5 bases; nucleotides outside the gene matches: 10. CDR1 and CDR2 from the germline V gene are MNHNS and SASEGT. In DNA form, the CDR3 reads TGTGCCAGCAGTGCCCCGGGAGGGAGCCCAAACAATGAGCAGTTCTTC. Amino acids: CASSAPGGSPNNEQFF.

This clone was counted only a few times. V gene TRBV11-2 combines with J gene TRBJ1-2, with TRBD1 matching over 8 bases. In germline, CDR1 is SGHAT, CDR2 FQNNGV. The V and J ends lost 0 bases and 6 bases, in that order; junction bases with no gene match: 0. The CDR3 has 13 residues. Here the CDR3 DNA reads TGTGCCAGCAGCTTAGACAGGGGGCATGGCTACACCTTC. As protein: CASSLDRGHGYTF.

The rearrangement uses TRBV11-3 and TRBJ2-3; 9 positions agree with TRBD2. V was pared by 3 bases and J by 1 base, with 14 bases of the junction left unmatched. The CDR3 has 19 amino acids. Germline CDR1 SGHNT, CDR2 YENEEA. In DNA form, the CDR3 reads TGTGCCAGCAGCTTCCTCGCGGTCCTTAGCGGGAGTGGCACAGATACGCAGTATTTT. Translating it yields CASSFLAVLSGSGTDTQYF.

This chain uses TRBV10-3 with TRBJ2-3; 9 bases align to TRBD2. Unmatched junction bases numbered 9, after V lost 3 bases and J lost 2 bases. Germline-derived CDR1 and CDR2 are ENHRY and SYGVKD. CDR3 length equals 17 residues. For the CDR3, the DNA is TGTGCCATCAGTGAAGGACCAGGACTAGCGATCACAGATACGCAGTATTTT. It specifies CAISEGPGLAITDTQYF.

This sequence joins TRBV30 and TRBJ2-4, with TRBD2 matching 7 bases. Germline V gene sequence: CDR1 GTSNPN, CDR2 SVGIG (reference sequence). The CDR3 has 12 amino acids. The CDR3 region is CAIWAGVGIQYF. In nucleotides, the CDR3 is TGTGCGATTTGGGCGGGAGTCGGGATTCAGTACTTC.

V and J are TRBV5-4 and TRBJ1-2; TRBD1 matches at 7 bases. Looked up from germline, CDR1 is SGHNT and CDR2 is YYREEE (reference sequence). V lost 4 bases to trimming and J lost 7 bases; unmatched junction nucleotides: 13. This CDR3 spans 15 amino acids. The CDR3 coding sequence is TGTGCCAGCAGCCTCAGACAGGGAGTATCTTTTGGCTACACCTTC. It codes for CASSLRQGVSFGYTF.

The chain joins TRBV27 to TRBJ1-2; D is undetermined. Trimming cost V 5 bases and J 8 bases, with 15 bases left between them. This CDR3 is built from 13 residues. CDR1 is MNHEY and CDR2 is SMNVEV in the germline V gene (reference sequence). The CDR3 here is CASSHGHARGYTF. In DNA form, the CDR3 reads TGTGCCAGCAGTCATGGGCATGCTCGCGGCTACACCTTC.

V is TRBV11-3 and J is TRBJ2-1, with a possible D match to TRBD1 (6 bases). V lost 5 bases and J 1 base, leaving 21 bases between the germline ends. Germline CDR1 is SGHNT and CDR2 is YENEEA. This CDR3 comprises 18 residues. The CDR3 coding sequence is TGTGCCAGCAGCGCTAGGGACAATTTGGTTTCATCCTACAATGAGCAGTTCTTC. It specifies CASSARDNLVSSYNEQFF.

The rearrangement links TRBV19 to TRBJ2-1; D is possibly TRBD2 (5 bases). CDR3 size: 15 residues. The germline CDR1 and CDR2 sequences are LNHDA and SQIVND (reference sequence). Trimming stripped 7 bases from V and 2 bases from J, with 15 bases between. The CDR3 loop is CASIPEHGAYNEQFF. The CDR3 DNA reads TGTGCCAGTATCCCGGAGCACGGGGCCTACAATGAGCAGTTCTTC.

This clone was picked up one time. The chain has TRBV28 and TRBJ1-1; D unresolved. CDR3 length equals 13 residues. With 4 bases removed from V and 1 base from J, the gap between germline ends came to 7 bases. Per germline, CDR1 MDHEN and CDR2 SYDVKM. CDR3 bases: TGTGCCAGCAGTTCAGTACCGAACACTGAAGCTTTCTTT. Translation gives CASSSVPNTEAFF.

The chain links TRBV5-5 to TRBJ2-7; D gene unclear. The CDR3 contains 15 residues. Germline CDR1 SGHKS, CDR2 YYEKEE (reference sequence). Between the trimmed V and J ends, which lost 1 base and 0 bases, there was a span of 11 bases. The CDR3 loop reads CASSLLFPSSYEQYV. DNA for the CDR3: TGTGCCAGCAGCTTGCTGTTTCCTAGCTCCTACGAGCAGTACGTC.

The chain combines TRBV9 with TRBJ1-4; D is ambiguous. V dropped 3 bases and J dropped 0 bases, with 12 bases sitting between them. CDR3 length: 16 amino acids. Germline lookup yields CDR1 SGDLS and CDR2 YYNGEE. The CDR3 bases are TGTGCCAGCAGCGCCGGGCGGGTTACAACTAATGAAAAACTGTTTTTT. This codes for CASSAGRVTTNEKLFF.

The chain is built from TRBV5-8 and TRBJ2-2, with 7 bases that match TRBD1. V dropped 4 bases and J dropped 1; count of bases not matched to a gene: 4. The CDR3 has 15 amino acids. Germline values: CDR1 SGHTS, CDR2 YDEGEE. The CDR3: CASSPDRRNTGELFF. The DNA for the CDR3 is TGTGCCAGCAGCCCGGACAGGAGGAACACCGGGGAGCTGTTTTTT.